This record covers a single T cell receptor beta chain. Its matching antigen is unknown. The ends lost 6 bases at V and 8 bases at J; junction bases unmatched: 9. This CDR3 comprises 15 residues. The sample originates from a study of identical twins. Regarding the study as a whole: Twin pairs' shared out-of-frame alpha sequences were enriched in low generation probability.

TCRdb reprocessed the 5' RACE reads via MiXCR and lists one record per CDR3 protein. The table has 690,000 or so distinct CDR3 sequences, over 8.5% seen once. These data also formed part of another study, on yellow fever vaccine responses in identical twins.

Sequenced material: PBMCs. The clonotype comes from a woman younger than 30 in good health. V gene TRBV12-3 or TRBV12-4 combines with J gene TRBJ2-1; 11 bases map to TRBD2. In nucleotides, the CDR3 is TGTGCCAGCAGAGATAGCGGGGGGGATTTCGATGAGCAGTTCTTC. Translated: CASRDSGGDFDEQFF.